Shown below are 23 T cell receptor beta chains from a single sample sequenced in a study of response to subunit inactivated influenza vaccine. TCRdb re-analysed the RT-PCR reads in MiXCR, keeping a single row per CDR3 protein. This sample yields under 750,000 distinct CDR3 sequences, of which 10% to 15% are seen a single time; 9.5% to 13% belongs to the top ten. The sample was PBMCs from blood, taken on the day of vaccination. These receptors all stem from a man aged 50 or older who received an inactivated influenza vaccine.

This clonotype was picked up a small number of times. V is TRBV12-3 or TRBV12-4 and J is TRBJ2-3, with D possibly matching TRBD2 (6 bases). V gave up 4 bases and J gave up 0 bases, with 11 bases separating them. CDR3 length equals 15 residues. In DNA, the CDR3 is TGTGCCAGCAGTTCCCCCGGGAGAAGCACAGATACGCAGTATTTT. This translates into CASSSPGRSTDTQYF.

This clonotype was counted many times. V is TRBV5-1 and J is TRBJ1-5; the D is unclear. CDR3 length equals 16 residues. Trimming left V 0 bases short and J 3 bases short, with 13 bases between. From germline, CDR1 is SGHRS and CDR2 YFSETQ. The chain's CDR3 is CASSLEAGHFNQPQHF. The CDR3 bases are TGCGCCAGCAGCTTGGAGGCGGGCCACTTCAATCAGCCCCAGCATTTT.

This clonotype was seen only a few times. V gene TRBV10-3 combines with J gene TRBJ2-3, with 10 bases fitting TRBD1. With 3 bases clipped from V and 8 bases from J, the junction kept 11 bases outside the gene matches. This CDR3 region has 16 residues. In germline, CDR1 is ENHRY, CDR2 SYGVKD. The CDR3 DNA reads TGTGCCATCAGTGAATCTCTTGGGACAGGGGAACCTACGCAGTATTTT. Its protein product is CAISESLGTGEPTQYF.

The chain combines TRBV6-1 with TRBJ1-1; possible D gene TRBD1, 5 bases. There are 15 residues in the CDR3. The germline V gene has CDR1 MNHNS and CDR2 SASEGT. The V end lost 7 bases, the J end lost 2 bases, and 17 bases lay between the germline ends. The CDR3 DNA follows: TGTGCCAGCAATCACGGGGGGGGTCGAAACACTGAAGCTTTCTTT. This sequence encodes CASNHGGGRNTEAFF.

The gene calls are TRBV7-2 and TRBJ2-2; TRBD2 matches at 9 bases. This CDR3 has 17 amino acids. Unmatched junction bases numbered 5, after V lost 0 bases and J lost 3 bases. Germline CDR1 SGHTA, CDR2 FQGNSA. CDR3 amino acids: CASSLAGGRAYTGELFF. The CDR3 region has the DNA TGTGCCAGCAGCTTAGCGGGCGGGAGGGCGTACACCGGGGAGCTGTTTTTT.

This clonotype came up a few times. V usage is TRBV30 and J usage is TRBJ2-2; D unresolved. CDR3 length: 14 amino acids. Germline values: CDR1 GTSNPN, CDR2 SVGIG (reference sequence). V was cut by 5 bases and J by 4 bases, with 14 bases left in between. Here the CDR3 DNA reads TGTGCCTGGCCCCCAGGAACAGCCACCGGGGAGCTGTTTTTT. The encoded protein is CAWPPGTATGELFF.

The chain joins TRBV7-8 to TRBJ2-1; 8 bases are shared with TRBD2. Germline V lookup: CDR1 SGHVS, CDR2 FQNEAQ. With 4 bases clipped from V and 0 bases from J, the junction kept 5 bases outside the gene matches. The CDR3 length is 16 residues. The CDR3 nucleotides are TGTGCCAGCAGCTCCAACGGGGGGGCCTCCTACAATGAGCAGTTCTTC. The encoded protein is CASSSNGGASYNEQFF.

This clonotype was counted only a few times. This chain uses TRBV7-6 with TRBJ2-5, with D maybe TRBD1 (6 bases). CDR3 length: 18 residues. The germline CDR1 and CDR2 sequences are SGHVS and FNYEAQ. The V end was cut by 1 base, the J end by 5 bases, with 23 bases between. The CDR3 protein is CASSLDGTWFLSSETQYF. The DNA for the CDR3 is TGTGCCAGCAGCTTAGATGGGACATGGTTTTTAAGTTCGGAGACCCAGTACTTC.

The rearrangement links TRBV6-5 to TRBJ2-1, with D perhaps TRBD1 or TRBD2 (7 bases each). Per germline, CDR1 MNHEY and CDR2 SVGAGI. With 0 bases removed from V and 4 bases from J, the gap between germline ends came to 16 bases. CDR3 length: 17 residues. This CDR3 is CASSYSSGTAAYNEQFF. Written as DNA, the CDR3 is TGTGCCAGCAGTTACTCGAGCGGGACAGCAGCTTACAATGAGCAGTTCTTC.

Comment on this clonotype: One base away lies a much larger clone, so this may be a sequencing read error. V is TRBV7-2 and J is TRBJ2-1; no firm D call. Germline CDR1 SGHTA, CDR2 FQGNSA. V lost 5 bases to trimming and J lost 8 bases, with 13 bases between them. The CDR3 sequence is 13 residues long. The CDR3 DNA follows: TGTGCCAGCAGCCCTGATCCTTACGATGAGCAGTTCTTC. Residues: CASSPDPYDEQFF.

This clonotype was counted a few times. It is unclear where the CDR3 begins or ends on the DNA, so no DNA is shown, and the CDR3 is as TCRdb lists it. This chain links TRBV12-1 with TRBJ2-1; TRBD1 was called by the table and not checked on the DNA. TRBV12-1 is tagged as a pseudogene. The CDR3 contains 17 residues when both ends are counted. The CDR3 sequence: CASSFAWGQGAFNEQFF.

This clonotype showed up many times. The chain recombines TRBV29-1 with TRBJ1-2, with D hard to call. This CDR3 has 13 residues. V was shortened by 7 bases and J by 5 bases, with 17 bases between the two germline ends. Germline lookup yields CDR1 SQVTM and CDR2 ANQGSEA. Written as DNA, the CDR3 is TGCAGCGCTACCATACTACGGGAGTATGGCTACACCTTC. It codes for CSATILREYGYTF.

This clonotype was recorded a few times. This rearrangement joins TRBV4-3 to TRBJ2-1; D is undetermined. Trimming removed 0 bases at V and 2 bases at J, with 8 bases between. The CDR3 totals 15 residues. The germline gives CDR1 LGHNA, CDR2 YSLEER. CDR3 sequence: CASSQDYVAYNEQFF. DNA of the CDR3: TGCGCCAGCAGCCAAGATTACGTAGCCTACAATGAGCAGTTCTTC.

The table lists this clonotype with many counts. The chain has TRBV15 and TRBJ1-2; D unclear. Germline V CDR1 and CDR2: LNHNV, YYDKDF (reference sequence). The CDR3 contains 13 residues. Trimming took off 0 bases at V and 4 bases at J, with 6 bases between the two ends. CDR3 protein: CATSRELPYGYTF. The CDR3, as DNA: TGTGCCACCAGCAGAGAGCTACCCTATGGCTACACCTTC. Supplemented by reference TRBV15 and TRBJ1-2, the full variable domain reads DAMVIQNPRYQVTQFGKPVTLSCSQTLNHNVMYWYQQKSSQAPKLLFHYYDKDFNNEADTPDNFQSRRPNTSFCFLDIRSPGLGDTAMYLCATSRELPYGYTFGSGTRLTVV.

Note on this clonotype: Just one base apart from a much larger clone, this may be a read error. The chain joins TRBV9 to TRBJ2-2, with 7 nucleotides matching TRBD1. The CDR3 runs to 19 residues. Per germline, CDR1 SGDLS and CDR2 YYNGEE. The CDR3 reads CASSARILTGYTNTGELLF. Here the CDR3 DNA reads TGTGCCAGCAGCGCTCGTATTCTGACAGGGTATACGAACACCGGGGAGCTGCTTTTT.

This clonotype was seen only once. V and J are TRBV4-1 and TRBJ2-6; the match to TRBD1 covers 7 bases. V gave up 4 bases and J gave up 0 bases; unmatched junction bases: 15. Germline V CDR1 and CDR2: MGHRA, YSYEKL. The CDR3 totals 20 residues. In DNA, the CDR3 is TGCGCCAGCAGCCCTCGCTTGGAAGGGGGCCTAGGCTCTGGGGCCAACGTCCTGACTTTC. Amino acids: CASSPRLEGGLGSGANVLTF.

This clonotype was detected only a few times. This rearrangement joins TRBV5-6 to TRBJ2-5, with 9 bases lining up with TRBD1. Per germline, CDR1 SGHDT and CDR2 YYEEEE. After removal of 4 bases from V and 0 bases from J, the junction contained 7 bases not matched to a gene. This CDR3 has 16 amino acids. The CDR3 DNA reads as TGTGCCAGCAGCCAGGGGACAGGGTATTACCAAGAGACCCAGTACTTC. Protein: CASSQGTGYYQETQYF.

This clonotype occurred a few times. J is TRBJ2-2 and V is TRBV6-1; 8 nucleotides agree with TRBD2. Germline lookup yields CDR1 MNHNS and CDR2 SASEGT. V trimming: 5 bases; J trimming: 7 bases; junction bases outside the gene matches: 12. The CDR3 is 16 amino acids. CDR3 sequence (DNA): TGTGCCAGCAGTACCTTAGCGGGAAAGGTCGGCGGGGAGCTGTTTTTT. Its translation: CASSTLAGKVGGELFF.

CDR3 residues: CASSLNGVGELFF. For the CDR3, the DNA is TGTGCCAGCAGTTTAAACGGAGTCGGGGAGCTGTTTTTT. V gene TRBV12-3 or TRBV12-4 combines with J gene TRBJ2-2; no clear D. V lost 2 bases to trimming and J lost 7 bases, with 8 bases between them. The CDR3 runs to 13 residues.

The J gene is TRBJ2-1, the V gene TRBV15, with TRBD2 matching 7 bases. V lost 0 bases, J lost 1 base, and 9 bases stayed unmatched. The CDR3 has 18 amino acids. CDR1 and CDR2 (germline): LNHNV, YYDKDF (reference sequence). CDR3 nucleotide sequence: TGTGCCACCAGCAGAGATCCGTGGGCTAGCGGATCCTACAATGAGCAGTTCTTC. Protein product: CATSRDPWASGSYNEQFF.

There are many counts of this clonotype. The gene calls are TRBV7-3 and TRBJ2-2; D is uncertain. Looked up from germline, CDR1 is SGHTA and CDR2 is FQGTGA. Trimming took off 1 base at V and 6 bases at J, with 6 bases between the two ends. The CDR3 runs to 13 residues. The CDR3 reads CASSLKGPGELFF. In DNA, the CDR3 is TGTGCCAGCAGCTTAAAAGGGCCCGGGGAGCTGTTTTTT.

This clonotype showed up many times. The genes are TRBV11-2 and TRBJ2-2; TRBD1 is a possible D gene (6 bases). Germline loops: CDR1 SGHAT, CDR2 FQNNGV. Trimming took 6 bases from V and 4 from J, leaving 12 bases between them. The CDR3 runs 14 residues. CDR3 nucleotides: TGTGCCAGCAGTTTGGGGGCGTCCACCGGGGAGCTGTTTTTT. This codes for CASSLGASTGELFF.

The chain joins TRBV14 to TRBJ2-5; 11 nucleotides match TRBD1. CDR3 size: 14 residues. V was pared by 4 bases and J by 5 bases, with 3 bases of the junction left unmatched. Germline V CDR1 and CDR2: SGHDN, FVKESK. The DNA for the CDR3 is TGTGCCAGCAGCCCGGACAGGGGGCCGGAGACCCAGTACTTC. It yields the protein CASSPDRGPETQYF.